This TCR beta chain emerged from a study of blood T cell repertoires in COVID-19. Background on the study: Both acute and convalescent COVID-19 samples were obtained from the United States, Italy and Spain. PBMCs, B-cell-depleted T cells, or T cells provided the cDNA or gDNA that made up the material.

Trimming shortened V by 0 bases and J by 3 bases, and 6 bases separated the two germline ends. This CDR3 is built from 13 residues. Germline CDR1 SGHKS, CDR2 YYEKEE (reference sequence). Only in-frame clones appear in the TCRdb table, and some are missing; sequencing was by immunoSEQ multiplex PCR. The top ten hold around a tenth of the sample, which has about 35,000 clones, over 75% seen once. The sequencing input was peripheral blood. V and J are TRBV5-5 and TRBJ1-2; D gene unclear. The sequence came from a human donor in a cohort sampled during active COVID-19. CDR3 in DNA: TGTGCCAGCAGCTTGGAGAGGGACTATGGCTACACCTTC. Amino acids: CASSLERDYGYTF.